The following is a TCR beta chain sequence with its context. This specimen comes from a study of STAT5B mutations in CD4+ large granular lymphocyte leukemia. This CDR3 region has 14 residues. Per germline, CDR1 KGHSH and CDR2 LQKENI. Trimming took 6 bases from V and 1 from J; bases not matched to a gene: 3. Produced via immunoSEQ multiplex PCR; TCRdb's table is partial and in-frame only. The table records approximately 21,000 clones, around 76% of them present only once. V usage is TRBV18 and J usage is TRBJ2-1, with 7 bases identical to TRBD2. The specimen sequenced was CD4+ T cells from blood buffy coats. The sequence was obtained from a human donor in good health. This CDR3 is CASSRTRSYNEQFF. The DNA for the CDR3 is TGTGCCAGCTCTCGGACTAGGTCCTACAATGAGCAGTTCTTC.